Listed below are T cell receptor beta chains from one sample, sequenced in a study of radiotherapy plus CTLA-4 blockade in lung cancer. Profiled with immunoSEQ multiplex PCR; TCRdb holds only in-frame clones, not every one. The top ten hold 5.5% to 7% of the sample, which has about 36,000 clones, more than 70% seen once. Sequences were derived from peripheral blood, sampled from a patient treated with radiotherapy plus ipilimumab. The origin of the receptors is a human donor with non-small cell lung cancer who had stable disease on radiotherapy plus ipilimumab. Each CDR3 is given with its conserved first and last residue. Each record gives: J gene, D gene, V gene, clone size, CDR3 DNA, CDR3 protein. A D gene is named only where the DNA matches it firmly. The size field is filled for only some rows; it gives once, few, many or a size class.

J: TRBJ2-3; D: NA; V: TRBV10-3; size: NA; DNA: TGTGCCATCAGTGCTCAGACTGGTAAAGATACGCAGTATTTT; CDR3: CAISAQTGKDTQYF
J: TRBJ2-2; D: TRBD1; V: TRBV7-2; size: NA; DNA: TGTGCCAGCAGCTACCAAGGAATCCGACAGGGGGGGTACACCGGGGAGCTGTTTTTT; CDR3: CASSYQGIRQGGYTGELFF
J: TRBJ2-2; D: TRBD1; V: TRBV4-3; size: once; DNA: TGCGCCAGCAGCCAACAAGGGGGCTCGAACACCGGGGAGCTGTTTTTT; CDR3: CASSQQGGSNTGELFF
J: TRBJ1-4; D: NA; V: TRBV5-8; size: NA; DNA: TGTGCCAGCAGCTTGGGGACAAACCCAACTAATGAAAAACTGTTTTTT; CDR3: CASSLGTNPTNEKLFF
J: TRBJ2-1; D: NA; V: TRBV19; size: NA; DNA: TGTGCCAGTAGGGAGACAGGCGGAGCCCTCTCCTACAATGAGCAGTTCTTC; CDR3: CASRETGGALSYNEQFF
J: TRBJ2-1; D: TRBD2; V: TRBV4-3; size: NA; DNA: TGCGCCAGCAGCCCTGTTAGCGGGAGGTACAATGAGCAGTTCTTC; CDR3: CASSPVSGRYNEQFF
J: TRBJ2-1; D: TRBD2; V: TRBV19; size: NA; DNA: TGTGCCAGTAGTACCCCCGGGAGGGCGGGTGAGCAGTTCTTC; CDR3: CASSTPGRAGEQFF
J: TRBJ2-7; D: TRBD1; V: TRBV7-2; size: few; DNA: TGTGCCAGCAGCTGGGGACAGGGGATCTTCGAGCAGTACTTC; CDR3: CASSWGQGIFEQYF
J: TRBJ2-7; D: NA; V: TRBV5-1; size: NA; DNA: TGCGCCAGCAGCTTGGGGGCAGGAAATAGGGGTACCTACGAGCAGTACTTC; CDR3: CASSLGAGNRGTYEQYF
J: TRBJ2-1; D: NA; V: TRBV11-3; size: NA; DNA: TGTGCCAGCAGCTTAGGGCCCTACAATGAGCAGTTCTTC; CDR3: CASSLGPYNEQFF
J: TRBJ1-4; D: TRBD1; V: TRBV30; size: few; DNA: TGTGCCTGGAGTTTGGGGGCCGGGACAGGGGATGAAAAACTGTTTTTT; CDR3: CAWSLGAGTGDEKLFF
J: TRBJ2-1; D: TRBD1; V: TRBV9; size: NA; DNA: TGTGCCAGCACCGGGACAGGGAGCTCCTACAATGAGCAGTTCTTC; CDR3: CASTGTGSSYNEQFF
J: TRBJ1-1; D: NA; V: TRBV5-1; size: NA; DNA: TGCGCCAGCAGCGCCTGGGACACGACCATGAACACTGAAGCTTTCTTT; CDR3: CASSAWDTTMNTEAFF
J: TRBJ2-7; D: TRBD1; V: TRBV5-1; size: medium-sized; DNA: TGCGCCAGCAACTCCGGGACAGGGGGCCGAGAGCAGTACTTC; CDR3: CASNSGTGGREQYF
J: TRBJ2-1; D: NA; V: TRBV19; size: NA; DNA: TGTGCCAGTAGTATTAGATTGACGGGCTCCTACAATGAGCAGTTCTTC; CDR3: CASSIRLTGSYNEQFF
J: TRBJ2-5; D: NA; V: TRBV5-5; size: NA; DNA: TGTGCCAGCAGCTCCATGAAGGGGGGGGAGACCCAGTACTTC; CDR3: CASSSMKGGETQYF
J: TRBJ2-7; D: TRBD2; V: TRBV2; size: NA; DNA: TGTGCCAGCAGGGGGGAAGGCAGCGACGGGACTAGCGGGACCGTTTCCTACGAGCAGTACTTT; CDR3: CASRGEGSDGTSGTVSYEQYF
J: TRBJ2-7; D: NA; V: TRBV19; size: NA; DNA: TGTGCCAGTAATCAGGGTTTTTCCGACGAGCAGTACTTC; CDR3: CASNQGFSDEQYF
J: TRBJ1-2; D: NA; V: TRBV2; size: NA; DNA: TGTGCCAGCAGTCCGGGACAAGAATTCTATGGCTACACCTTC; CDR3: CASSPGQEFYGYTF
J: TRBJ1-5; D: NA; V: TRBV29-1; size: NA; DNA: TGCAGCGTTGAAGATCGGGAGGGAGAGCCCCAGCATTTT; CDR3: CSVEDREGEPQHF
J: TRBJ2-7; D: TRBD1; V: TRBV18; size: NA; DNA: TGTGCCAGCTCACCGGGACAGGGGCCGTCCGAGCAGTACTTC; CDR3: CASSPGQGPSEQYF
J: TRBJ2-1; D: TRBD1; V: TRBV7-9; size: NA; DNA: TGTGCCAGCAGCCTAGGCAGGGGGCGAAGCAATGAGCAGTTCTTC; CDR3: CASSLGRGRSNEQFF
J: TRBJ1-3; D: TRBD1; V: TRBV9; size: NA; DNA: TGTGCCAGCAGCGACACAGGGGGCGGGGGAAACACCATATATTTT; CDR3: CASSDTGGGGNTIYF
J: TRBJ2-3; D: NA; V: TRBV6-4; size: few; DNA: TGTGCCAGCAGTGACTCAAGGGGGAGCACAGATACGCAGTATTTT; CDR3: CASSDSRGSTDTQYF
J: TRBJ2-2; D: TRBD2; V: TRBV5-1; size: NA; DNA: TGCGCCAGCAGCTTGGTGGGGACTAGCGGGAGTACCGGGGAGCTGTTTTTT; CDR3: CASSLVGTSGSTGELFF
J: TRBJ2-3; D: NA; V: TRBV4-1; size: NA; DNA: TGCGCCAGCAGCCAAGATTGGAGCGGAAGCACAGATACGCAGTATTTT; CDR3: CASSQDWSGSTDTQYF
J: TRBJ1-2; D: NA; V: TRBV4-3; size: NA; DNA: TGCGCCAGCAGCCAAGAACAGGGCTACTATGGCTACACCTTC; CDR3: CASSQEQGYYGYTF
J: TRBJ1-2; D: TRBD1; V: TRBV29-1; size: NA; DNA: TGCAGCGTGACAGGGTCAGAAGAGGGTTATGGCTACACCTTC; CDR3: CSVTGSEEGYGYTF
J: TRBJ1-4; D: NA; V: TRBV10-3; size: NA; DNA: TGTGCCATCAGCCTAGGGGCGACAGTAAATAATGAAAAACTGTTTTTT; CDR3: CAISLGATVNNEKLFF
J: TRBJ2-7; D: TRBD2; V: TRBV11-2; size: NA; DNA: TGTGCCAGCAGCTTAGTGGCTAGCGGGAGGGCGGCGCAGTACTTC; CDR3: CASSLVASGRAAQYF
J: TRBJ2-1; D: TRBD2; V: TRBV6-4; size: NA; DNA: TGTGCCAGCAGTGACTCGGCAGCGGGGGATTACAATGAGCAGTTCTTC; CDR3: CASSDSAAGDYNEQFF
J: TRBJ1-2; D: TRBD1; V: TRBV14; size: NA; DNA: TGTGCCAGCAGCCCTCGACAGGGCAGCGGCTACACCTTC; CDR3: CASSPRQGSGYTF
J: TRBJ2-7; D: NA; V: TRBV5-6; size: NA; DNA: TGTGCCAGCAAAAACAACAGGGTCTCTTACTACGAGCAGTACTTC; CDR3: CASKNNRVSYYEQYF
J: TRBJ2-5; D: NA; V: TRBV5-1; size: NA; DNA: TGCGCCAGCAGCCCACGTCAAACGTCGGGGGAGCAGTACTTC; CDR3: CASSPRQTSGEQYF
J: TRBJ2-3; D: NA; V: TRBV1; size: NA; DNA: TGCACCAGCAGCCAAGGTCTCGGGAGGGCCGGTGGAGATACGCAGTATTTT; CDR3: CTSSQGLGRAGGDTQYF
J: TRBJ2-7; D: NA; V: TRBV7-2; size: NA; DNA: TGTGCCAGCAGCGTCTTCTCGCGAGGGAGCTCCTACGAGCAGTACTTC; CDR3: CASSVFSRGSSYEQYF
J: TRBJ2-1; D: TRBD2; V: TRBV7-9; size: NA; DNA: TGTGCCAGCAGCTTAAGGAGCGGGAGACTAAATGAGCAGTTCTTC; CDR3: CASSLRSGRLNEQFF
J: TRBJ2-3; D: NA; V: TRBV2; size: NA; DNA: TGTGCCAGCAGCCCGGACTGGATCACAGATACGCAGTATTTT; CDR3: CASSPDWITDTQYF
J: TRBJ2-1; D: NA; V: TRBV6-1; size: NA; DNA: TGTGCCAGCCGTCAGGGGACCTACAATGAGCAGTTCTTC; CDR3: CASRQGTYNEQFF
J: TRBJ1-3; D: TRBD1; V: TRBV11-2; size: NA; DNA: TGTGCCAGCAGCTTCGACGGGACAGACGGAAACACCATATATTTT; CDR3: CASSFDGTDGNTIYF
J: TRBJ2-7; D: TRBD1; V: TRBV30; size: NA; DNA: TGTGCCTGGACTCCAGGGGGCCCCTACGAGCAGTACTTC; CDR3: CAWTPGGPYEQYF
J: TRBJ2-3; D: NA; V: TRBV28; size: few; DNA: TGTGCCAGCAGCGAACGGGAGAGCGGCACAGATACGCAGTATTTT; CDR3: CASSERESGTDTQYF
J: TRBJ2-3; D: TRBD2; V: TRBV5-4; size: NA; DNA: TGTGCCAGCAGCCCGGGGACTAGCGGAGCACGTCCAGATACGCAGTATTTT; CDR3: CASSPGTSGARPDTQYF